The clone carrying this T cell receptor beta chain was observed a handful of times. This entry is derived from a study of blood T cell repertoires in COVID-19. Study information: The samples span acute and convalescent COVID-19 from the United States, Italy and Spain. Sample material is recorded as cDNA or gDNA derived from T cells, B-cell-depleted T cells, or PBMCs.

Participants' own reports of clinical history determined their cohort assignment. Using immunoSEQ multiplex PCR, the repertoire was profiled, and TCRdb retains in-frame clones only, with some absent. The data show roughly 400,000 clones, 70% to 90% seen once. This receptor was identified in a woman aged 18-29 years who had been exposed to COVID-19. Sequencing was carried out using PBMCs or T cells enriched from blood (not recorded which).

For the CDR3, the DNA is TGCGCCAGCAGCCAACGCTTTGGAAAGGGGCTCTACGAGCAGTACTTC. It encodes CASSQRFGKGLYEQYF. The chain uses TRBV4-1 and TRBJ2-7; tentative D call: TRBD1 (5 bases). Looked up from germline, CDR1 is MGHRA and CDR2 is YSYEKL. The V gene lost 2 bases and the J gene lost 3 bases, with 17 bases spanning the gap. CDR3 length equals 16 residues.